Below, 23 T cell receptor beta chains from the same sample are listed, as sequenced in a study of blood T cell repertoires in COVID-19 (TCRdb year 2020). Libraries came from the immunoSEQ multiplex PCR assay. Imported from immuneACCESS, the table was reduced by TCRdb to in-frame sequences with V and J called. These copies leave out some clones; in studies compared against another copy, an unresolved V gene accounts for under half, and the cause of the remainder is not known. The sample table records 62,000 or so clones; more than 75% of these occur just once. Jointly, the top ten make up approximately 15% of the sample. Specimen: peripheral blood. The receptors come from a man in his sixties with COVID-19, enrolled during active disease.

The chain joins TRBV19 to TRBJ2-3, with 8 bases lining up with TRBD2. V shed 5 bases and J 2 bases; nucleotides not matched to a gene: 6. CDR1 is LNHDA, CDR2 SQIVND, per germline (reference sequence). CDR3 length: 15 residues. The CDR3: CASSESGGFTDTQYF. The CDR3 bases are TGTGCCAGTAGTGAGAGCGGGGGATTCACAGATACGCAGTATTTT.

The CDR3 spells CASIPTGVLLEQYF. The CDR3 DNA follows: TGTGCCAGCATCCCGACAGGGGTGCTTTTGGAGCAGTACTTC. J is TRBJ2-7 and V is TRBV5-5; 8 bases map to TRBD1. CDR1 and CDR2 (germline): SGHKS, YYEKEE (reference sequence). This CDR3 is built from 14 residues. Trimming cost V 6 bases and J 7 bases; bases outside gene matches: 12.

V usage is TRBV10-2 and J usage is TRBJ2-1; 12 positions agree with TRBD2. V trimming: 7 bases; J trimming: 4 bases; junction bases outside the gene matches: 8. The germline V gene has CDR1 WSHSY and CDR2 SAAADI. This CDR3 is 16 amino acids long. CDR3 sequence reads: CASIRTSGTRYNEQFF. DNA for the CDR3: TGCGCCAGCATTAGGACTAGCGGGACACGGTACAATGAGCAGTTCTTC.

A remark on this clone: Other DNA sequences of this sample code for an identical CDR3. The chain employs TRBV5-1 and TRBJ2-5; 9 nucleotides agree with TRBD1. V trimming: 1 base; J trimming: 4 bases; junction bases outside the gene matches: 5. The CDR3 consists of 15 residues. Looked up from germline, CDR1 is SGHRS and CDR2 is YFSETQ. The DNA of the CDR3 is TGCGCCAGCAGCTTGTTACAGGGGGCAGGAGAGACCCAGTACTTC. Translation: CASSLLQGAGETQYF.

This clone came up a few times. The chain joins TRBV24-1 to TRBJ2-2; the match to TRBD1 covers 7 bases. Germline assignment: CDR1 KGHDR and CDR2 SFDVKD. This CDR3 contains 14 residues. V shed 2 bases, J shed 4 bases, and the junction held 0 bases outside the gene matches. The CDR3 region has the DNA TGTGCCACCAGTGATTGGGACAGCACCGGGGAGCTGTTTTTT. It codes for CATSDWDSTGELFF.

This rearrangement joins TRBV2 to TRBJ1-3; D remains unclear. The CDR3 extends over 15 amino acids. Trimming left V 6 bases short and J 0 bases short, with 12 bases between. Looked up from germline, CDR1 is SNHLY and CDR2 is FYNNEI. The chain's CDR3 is CASRASRDSGNTIYF. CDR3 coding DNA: TGTGCCAGCAGGGCCTCTCGTGACTCTGGAAACACCATATATTTT.

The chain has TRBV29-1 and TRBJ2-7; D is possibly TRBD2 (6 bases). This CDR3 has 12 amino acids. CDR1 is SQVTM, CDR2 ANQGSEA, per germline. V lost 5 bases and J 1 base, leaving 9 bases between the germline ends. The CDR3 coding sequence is TGCAGCGTTTTCCGGGAGTCCTACGAGCAGTACTTC. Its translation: CSVFRESYEQYF.

CDR3 sequence reads: CASSPTPGFGYTF. CDR3 nucleotides: TGTGCCAGCAGCCCGACGCCAGGTTTCGGCTACACCTTC. The chain carries TRBV7-3 and TRBJ1-2, with D uncertain. CDR1 is SGHTA, CDR2 FQGTGA, per germline. The CDR3 has 13 amino acids. The germline V and J ends were trimmed by 5 bases and 8 bases, with 15 bases remaining between them.

CDR3 sequence (DNA): TGCGCCAGCAGCCAAGAGGTGACAGGGGTATCTGGAAACACCATATATTTT. Residues: CASSQEVTGVSGNTIYF. V and J are TRBV4-1 and TRBJ1-3, with 8 bases identical to TRBD1. Germline V lookup: CDR1 MGHRA, CDR2 YSYEKL. The CDR3 is 17 amino acids. V lost 0 bases and J lost 1; bases outside the gene matches: 5.

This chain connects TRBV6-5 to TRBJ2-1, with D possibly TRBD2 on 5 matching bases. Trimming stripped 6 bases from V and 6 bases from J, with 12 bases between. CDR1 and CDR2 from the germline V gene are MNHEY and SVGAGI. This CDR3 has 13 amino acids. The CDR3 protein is CASSLGLFNEQFF. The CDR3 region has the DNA TGTGCCAGCAGCCTTGGACTCTTCAATGAGCAGTTCTTC.

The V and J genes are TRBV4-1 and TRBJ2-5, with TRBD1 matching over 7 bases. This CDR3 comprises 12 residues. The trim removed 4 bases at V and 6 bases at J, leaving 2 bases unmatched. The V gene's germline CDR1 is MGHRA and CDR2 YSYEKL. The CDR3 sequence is CASSPGGQTQYF. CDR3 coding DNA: TGCGCCAGCAGCCCAGGGGGTCAGACCCAGTACTTC.

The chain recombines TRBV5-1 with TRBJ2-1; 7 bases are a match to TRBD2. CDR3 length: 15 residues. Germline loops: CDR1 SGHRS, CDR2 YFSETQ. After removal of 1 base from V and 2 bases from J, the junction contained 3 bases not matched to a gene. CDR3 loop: CASSLSSGAYNEQFF. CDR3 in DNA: TGCGCCAGCAGCTTGTCTAGCGGTGCCTACAATGAGCAGTTCTTC. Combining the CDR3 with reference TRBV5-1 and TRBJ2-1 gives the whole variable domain KAGVTQTPRYLIKTRGQQVTLSCSPISGHRSVSWYQQTPGQGLQFLFEYFSETQRNKGNFPGRFSGRQFSNSRSEMNVSTLELGDSALYLCASSLSSGAYNEQFFGPGTRLTVL.

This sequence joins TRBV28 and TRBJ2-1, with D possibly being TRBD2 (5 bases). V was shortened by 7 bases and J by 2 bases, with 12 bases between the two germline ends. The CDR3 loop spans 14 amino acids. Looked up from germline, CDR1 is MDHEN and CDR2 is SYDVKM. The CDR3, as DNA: TGTGCCAGCAATGTGATCGGGACCTACAATGAGCAGTTCTTC. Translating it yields CASNVIGTYNEQFF.

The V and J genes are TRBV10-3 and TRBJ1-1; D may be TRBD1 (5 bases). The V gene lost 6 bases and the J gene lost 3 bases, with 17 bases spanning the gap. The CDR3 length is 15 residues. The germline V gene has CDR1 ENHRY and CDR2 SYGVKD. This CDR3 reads CAISRNAGSDTEAFF. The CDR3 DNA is TGTGCCATCAGCCGGAATGCAGGGTCGGACACTGAAGCTTTCTTT.

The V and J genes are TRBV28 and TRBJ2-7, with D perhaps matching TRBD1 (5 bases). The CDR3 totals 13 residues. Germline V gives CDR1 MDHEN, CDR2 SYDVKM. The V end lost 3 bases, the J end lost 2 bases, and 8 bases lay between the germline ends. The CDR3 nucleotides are TGTGCCAGCAGTTTCAGGGTCCCCTACGAGCAGTACTTC. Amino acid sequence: CASSFRVPYEQYF.

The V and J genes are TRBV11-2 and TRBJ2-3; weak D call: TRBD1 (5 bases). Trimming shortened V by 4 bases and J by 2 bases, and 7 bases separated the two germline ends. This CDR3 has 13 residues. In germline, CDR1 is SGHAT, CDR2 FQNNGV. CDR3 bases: TGTGCCAGCAGCTCAGGGATCACAGATACGCAGTATTTT. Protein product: CASSSGITDTQYF.

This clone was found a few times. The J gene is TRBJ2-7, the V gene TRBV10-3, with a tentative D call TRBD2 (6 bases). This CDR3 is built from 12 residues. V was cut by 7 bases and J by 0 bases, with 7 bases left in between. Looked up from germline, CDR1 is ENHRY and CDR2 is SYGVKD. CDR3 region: CAITSDSYEQYF. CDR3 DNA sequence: TGTGCCATCACTAGCGACTCCTACGAGCAGTACTTC.

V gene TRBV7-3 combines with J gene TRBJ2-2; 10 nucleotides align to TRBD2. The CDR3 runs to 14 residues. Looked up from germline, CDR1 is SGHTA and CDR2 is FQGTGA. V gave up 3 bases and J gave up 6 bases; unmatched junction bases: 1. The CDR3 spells CASSFLAGAGELFF. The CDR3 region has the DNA TGTGCCAGCAGCTTCCTAGCGGGAGCCGGGGAGCTGTTTTTT. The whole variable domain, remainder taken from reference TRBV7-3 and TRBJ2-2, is GAGVSQTPSNKVTEKGKYVELRCDPISGHTALYWYRQSLGQGPEFLIYFQGTGAADDSGLPNDRFFAVRPEGSVSTLKIQRTERGDSAVYLCASSFLAGAGELFFGEGSRLTVL.

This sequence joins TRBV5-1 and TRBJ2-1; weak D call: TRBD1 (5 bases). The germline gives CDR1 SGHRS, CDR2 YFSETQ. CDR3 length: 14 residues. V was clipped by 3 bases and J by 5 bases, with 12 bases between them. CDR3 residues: CASSSKGQNNEQFF. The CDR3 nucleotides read TGCGCCAGCAGCTCGAAGGGGCAGAACAATGAGCAGTTCTTC.

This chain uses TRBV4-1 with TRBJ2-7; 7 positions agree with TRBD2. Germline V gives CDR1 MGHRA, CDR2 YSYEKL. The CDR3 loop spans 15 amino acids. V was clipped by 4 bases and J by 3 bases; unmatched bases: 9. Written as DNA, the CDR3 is TGCGCCAGCAGCCCCAATGAAGCGGGACTCTACGAGCAGTACTTC. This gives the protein CASSPNEAGLYEQYF.

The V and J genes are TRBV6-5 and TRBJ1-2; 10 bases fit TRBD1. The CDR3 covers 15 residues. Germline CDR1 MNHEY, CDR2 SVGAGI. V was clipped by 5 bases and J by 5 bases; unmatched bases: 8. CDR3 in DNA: TGTGCCAGCAGTCTTACCTCGGGACAGGGGTATGGCTACACCTTC. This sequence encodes CASSLTSGQGYGYTF.

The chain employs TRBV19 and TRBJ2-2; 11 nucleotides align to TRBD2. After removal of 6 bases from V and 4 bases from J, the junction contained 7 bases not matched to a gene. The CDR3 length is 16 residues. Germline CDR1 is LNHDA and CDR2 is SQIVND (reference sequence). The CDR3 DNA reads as TGTGCCAGTAGGAATAGCGGGAGGGCCGGCACCGGGGAGCTGTTTTTT. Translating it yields CASRNSGRAGTGELFF.

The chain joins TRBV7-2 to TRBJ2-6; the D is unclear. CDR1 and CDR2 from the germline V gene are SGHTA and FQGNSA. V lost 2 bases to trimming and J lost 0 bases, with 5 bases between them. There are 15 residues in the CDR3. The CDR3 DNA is TGTGCCAGCAGCTTACAGAACTCTGGGGCCAACGTCCTGACTTTC. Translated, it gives CASSLQNSGANVLTF. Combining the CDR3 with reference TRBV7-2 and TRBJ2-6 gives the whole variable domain GAGVSQSPSNKVTEKGKDVELRCDPISGHTALYWYRQSLGQGLEFLIYFQGNSAPDKSGLPSDRFSAERTGGSVSTLTIQRTQQEDSAVYLCASSLQNSGANVLTFGAGSRLTVL.